This section outlines one T cell receptor (beta chain) sequence together with its context. The data stem from a study of blood T cell repertoires in COVID-19. Across the study: T cells, B-cell-depleted T cells, or PBMCs provided the cDNA or gDNA that served as material.

Trimming shortened V by 5 bases and J by 7 bases, and 21 bases separated the two germline ends. In germline, CDR1 is MNHEY, CDR2 SMNVEV (reference sequence). This CDR3 has 16 amino acids. TCRdb's table, derived via immunoSEQ multiplex PCR, lists solely in-frame clones and lacks some. The table lists 200,000 to 250,000 clones, just over 85% of them singletons. This TCR was sampled from a woman in her fifties or sixties with acute COVID-19. The chain joins TRBV27 to TRBJ1-5, with D possibly TRBD1 on 6 matching bases. The sequenced sample consisted of PBMCs or T cells enriched from blood (not recorded which). CDR3 loop: CASSTRAQGSGQPQHF. In nucleotides, the CDR3 is TGTGCCAGCAGTACTCGCGCCCAGGGGTCAGGACAGCCCCAGCATTTT.